The 12 T cell receptor beta chains presented below share a single source sample, sequenced in a study of blood T cell repertoires in COVID-19. Profiled with immunoSEQ multiplex PCR; TCRdb holds only in-frame clones, not every one. The sample lists about 66,000 clones, approximately 90% occurring once. The source material was peripheral blood. These receptors were collected from a human donor in a cohort sampled during active COVID-19.

The genes are TRBV11-2 and TRBJ1-4, with 8 bases aligning to TRBD1. Germline CDR1 SGHAT, CDR2 FQNNGV. CDR3 length: 17 residues. J lost 5 bases, V lost 2 bases, and 10 bases had no gene match. CDR3 nucleotides: TGTGCCAGCAGCTTAACCCAACAGGGGGGCTCGAATGAAAAACTGTTTTTT. Residues: CASSLTQQGGSNEKLFF. The variable domain in full, with the rest retrieved from reference TRBV11-2 and TRBJ1-4, is EAGVAQSPRYKIIEKRQSVAFWCNPISGHATLYWYQQILGQGPKLLIQFQNNGVVDDSQLPKDRFSAERLKGVDSTLKIQPAKLEDSAVYLCASSLTQQGGSNEKLFFGSGTQLSVL.

V and J are TRBV19 and TRBJ1-5, with 7 bases lining up with TRBD1. With V trimmed by 4 bases and J by 5 bases, 5 bases remained unmatched. The germline CDR1 and CDR2 sequences are LNHDA and SQIVND (reference sequence). The CDR3 has 14 amino acids. Written as DNA, the CDR3 is TGTGCCAGTAGTAAGGACAGGTCGGATCAGCCCCAGCATTTT. This translates into CASSKDRSDQPQHF.

Concerning this clone itself: The junction and the germline gene differ at one end; a read error may be behind it. The CDR3 DNA reads TGCGCCAGCAGCAAAGAGGGCAGGGAGGGTGGCTCCTACAATGAGCAGTTCTTC. As protein: CASSKEGREGGSYNEQFF. This sequence joins TRBV4-3 and TRBJ2-1, with TRBD2 identical over 7 bases. CDR3 length: 18 residues. Per germline, CDR1 LGHNA and CDR2 YSLEER.

V usage is TRBV7-8 and J usage is TRBJ1-4; D is unresolved. This CDR3 contains 13 residues. Germline loops: CDR1 SGHVS, CDR2 FQNEAQ. V shed 1 base and J shed 8 bases, with 8 bases lying between them. The DNA of the CDR3 is TGTGCCAGCAGCTTAGACTATGGCGAAAAACTGTTTTTT. As protein: CASSLDYGEKLFF.

The V gene is TRBV28, the J gene TRBJ2-4, with a possible D match to TRBD1 (6 bases). The CDR3 totals 16 residues. The V gene lost 6 bases and the J gene lost 0 bases, with 15 bases spanning the gap. Germline V gene lookup returns CDR1 MDHEN and CDR2 SYDVKM. In DNA form, the CDR3 reads TGTGCCAGCAGAAACCCTCGGACAGAAGCCAAAAACATTCAGTACTTC. Its translation: CASRNPRTEAKNIQYF.

As to this clone: The same CDR3 arises from other DNA sequences in this sample as well. The V call is TRBV29-1, the J call TRBJ2-7, with TRBD2 matching over 12 bases. The CDR3 is 13 residues long. V was clipped by 6 bases and J by 4 bases; unmatched bases: 4. From germline, CDR1 is SQVTM and CDR2 ANQGSEA. The chain's CDR3 is CSVETSGSYEQYF. CDR3 bases: TGCAGCGTGGAGACTAGCGGGAGTTACGAGCAGTACTTC.

This clone has just one count. The chain couples TRBV7-3 to TRBJ2-2, with TRBD2 as a possible D gene (6 bases). Trimming removed 4 bases from V and 1 base from J, with 13 bases in between. The CDR3 has 16 residues. In germline, CDR1 is SGHTA, CDR2 FQGTGA. The CDR3 sequence: CASSSSTRGNTGELFF. CDR3 coding DNA: TGTGCCAGCAGCTCATCGACGCGGGGGAACACCGGGGAGCTGTTTTTT.

The chain recombines TRBV7-9 with TRBJ1-2, with TRBD1 matching 8 bases. The germline CDR1 and CDR2 sequences are SEHNR and FQNEAQ (reference sequence). J was trimmed by 4 bases and V by 5 bases; bases with no gene match: 9. The CDR3 loop spans 15 amino acids. The CDR3 loop reads CASSTRQTGVYGYTF. DNA of the CDR3: TGTGCCAGCAGCACCCGGCAGACAGGGGTCTATGGCTACACCTTC. Full variable domain (rest looked up from reference TRBV7-9 and TRBJ1-2): DTGVSQNPRHKITKRGQNVTFRCDPISEHNRLYWYRQTLGQGPEFLTYFQNEAQLEKSRLLSDRFSAERPKGSFSTLEIQRTEQGDSAMYLCASSTRQTGVYGYTFGSGTRLTVV.

V gene TRBV28 combines with J gene TRBJ1-1; D ambiguous. Germline assignment: CDR1 MDHEN and CDR2 SYDVKM. Trimming pared 3 bases from V and 10 bases from J, leaving 12 bases between. The CDR3 has 12 amino acids. The CDR3 DNA sequence: TGTGCCAGCAGTTTTTCGGGTAGTGCAGCTTTCTTT. Translation: CASSFSGSAAFF. The full variable domain, its missing parts supplied by reference TRBV28 and TRBJ1-1, is DVKVTQSSRYLVKRTGEKVFLECVQDMDHENMFWYRQDPGLGLRLIYFSYDVKMKEKGDIPEGYSVSREKKERFSLILESASTNQTSMYLCASSFSGSAAFFGQGTRLTVV.

The V and J genes are TRBV27 and TRBJ2-3; D is perhaps TRBD1 (6 bases). The V and J ends lost 3 bases and 2 bases respectively, with 12 bases between them. CDR3 length: 15 residues. CDR1 and CDR2 from the germline V gene are MNHEY and SMNVEV (reference sequence). The DNA of the CDR3 is TGTGCCAGCAGTTTGGTACAGGGTATCACAGATACGCAGTATTTT. As protein: CASSLVQGITDTQYF.

This rearrangement joins TRBV20-1 to TRBJ2-3; 8 nucleotides agree with TRBD2. The CDR3 runs to 19 residues. V dropped 3 bases and J dropped 0; count of bases not matched to a gene: 17. Looked up from germline, CDR1 is DFQATT and CDR2 is SNEGSKA (reference sequence). The CDR3 DNA sequence: TGCAGTGCTAGTCTCGCGCGACGGCTTAGCGGGGCTAGCACAGATACGCAGTATTTT. It translates to CSASLARRLSGASTDTQYF.

The chain recombines TRBV7-2 with TRBJ2-1, with 12 positions matching TRBD2. Germline V gene lookup returns CDR1 SGHTA and CDR2 FQGNSA. The CDR3 is made up of 14 amino acids. V lost 5 bases, J lost 8 bases, and 4 bases stayed unmatched. Written as DNA, the CDR3 is TGTGCCAGCAGCGAGACTAGCGGGAGTTATGAGCAGTTCTTC. Its translation is CASSETSGSYEQFF. The variable domain in full, with the rest retrieved from reference TRBV7-2 and TRBJ2-1, is GAGVSQSPSNKVTEKGKDVELRCDPISGHTALYWYRQSLGQGLEFLIYFQGNSAPDKSGLPSDRFSAERTGGSVSTLTIQRTQQEDSAVYLCASSETSGSYEQFFGPGTRLTVL.